This T cell receptor beta chain was identified in a study of CD8 T cells in ankylosing spondylitis. Study outcomes and limitations: Blood of patients with ankylosing spondylitis appeared to be characterized by a TCR beta motif of several highly homologous variants.

TCR beta libraries were made by quantitative 5'-RACE with molecular barcodes. MiXCR was run by TCRdb on the 5' RACE reads, yielding one entry per CDR3 protein. The sample holds 100,000 or so distinct CDR3 sequences, around 8.5% seen once. Trimming removed 5 bases from V and 2 bases from J, with 16 bases in between. Germline-derived CDR1 and CDR2 are LGHNT and FRNRAP. CDR3 size: 15 residues. This clonotype was observed a few times. Its target is not known. Material: blood, either unsorted or a sorted T cell fraction (not recorded which). This chain links TRBV12-5 with TRBJ2-7; perhaps D is TRBD1 or TRBD2 (6 bases each). The sequence was obtained from a male donor with ankylosing spondylitis. CDR3 loop: CASGKPPGDTYEQYF. The CDR3 bases are TGTGCTAGTGGTAAACCCCCGGGGGACACCTACGAGCAGTACTTC.